These 5 T cell receptor beta chains came from one sample sequenced in a study of beta chain features in type 1 diabetes (dated by TCRdb to between 2018 and 2020). The method was the immunoSEQ multiplex PCR assay. The entire isolated RNA was reverse transcribed using the High Capacity cDNA Reverse Transcription Kit, and thus expressed TCRB transcripts were sequenced. TCRdb provides this immuneACCESS table in a form limited to in-frame rearrangements. Some clones are lacking; in checked studies, under half of them reflect an unresolved V gene, and why the rest are absent is not known. This sample lists around 300,000 clones; about 15% were detected once. Together, the top ten hold roughly 7% of the sample. What was sequenced was central memory CD4+ T cells from blood. The receptor set was obtained from a man in his thirties or forties in good health.

This clone turned up a few times. The chain employs TRBV30 and TRBJ1-1, with TRBD1 identical over 7 bases. CDR3 length equals 12 residues. V was clipped by 2 bases and J by 11 bases; unmatched bases: 8. Germline CDR1 GTSNPN, CDR2 SVGIG (reference sequence). CDR3 bases: TGTGCCTGGAGTCCCTCGACAGGGTATGCTTTCTTT. Translation gives CAWSPSTGYAFF.

The genes are TRBV7-9 and TRBJ2-2; TRBD2 matches at 11 bases. The V gene's germline CDR1 is SEHNR and CDR2 FQNEAQ (reference sequence). This CDR3 contains 15 residues. V was pared by 5 bases and J by 4 bases, with 3 bases of the junction left unmatched. This CDR3 is CASSQGLAATGELFF. The CDR3 DNA sequence: TGTGCCAGCAGCCAGGGACTAGCGGCCACCGGGGAGCTGTTTTTT.

In this sample, this clone turned up a few times. The J gene is TRBJ1-6, the V gene TRBV7-2; 8 bases are a match to TRBD1. CDR1 and CDR2 (germline): SGHTA, FQGNSA. V trimming: 5 bases; J trimming: 10 bases; junction bases outside the gene matches: 7. CDR3 length equals 14 residues. CDR3 sequence: CASSPRGRLSPLHF. CDR3 nucleotides: TGTGCCAGCAGCCCCAGGGGGCGTCTCTCACCCCTCCACTTT.

Notes on this clone: Other DNA sequences in this sample translate to the same CDR3. This sequence joins TRBV5-1 and TRBJ2-1, with 7 bases matching TRBD2. The V gene end was trimmed by 3 bases and the J gene end by 4 bases; junction bases not matched to a gene: 13. CDR1 is SGHRS, CDR2 YFSETQ, per germline. This CDR3 spans 17 amino acids. The chain's CDR3 is CASSSRGWAGEYNEQFF. The CDR3 DNA reads as TGCGCCAGCAGCTCCCGGGGTTGGGCGGGGGAGTACAATGAGCAGTTCTTC.

The genes are TRBV5-4 and TRBJ2-2; D perhaps matches TRBD1 (6 bases). The CDR3 has 15 amino acids. Germline-derived CDR1 and CDR2 are SGHNT and YYREEE (reference sequence). V was cut by 5 bases and J by 1 base, with 12 bases left in between. CDR3 protein: CASSTTGVNTGELFF. The CDR3 DNA sequence: TGTGCCAGCAGTACGACAGGAGTGAACACCGGGGAGCTGTTTTTT. Full variable domain (remainder filled in from reference TRBV5-4 and TRBJ2-2): ETGVTQSPTHLIKTRGQQVTLRCSSQSGHNTVSWYQQALGQGPQFIFQYYREEENGRGNFPPRFSGLQFPNYSSELNVNALELDDSALYLCASSTTGVNTGELFFGEGSRLTVL.